These 18 T cell receptor beta chains share one sample of origin, sequenced in a study of T cells in Graves' hyperthyroidism and ophthalmopathy. Template material for amplifying TCR beta CDR3 regions consisted of RNA transcripts. The study used the HTBI primer set for a first-round RT-PCR of the TCR CDR3. TCRdb itself ran the multiplex PCR reads through MiXCR, one entry per CDR3 protein. The sample has about 400,000 distinct CDR3 sequences, about 15% seen once. The specimen was blood. All receptors come from a young woman with Graves' hyperthyroidism.

There are many counts of this clonotype. The V and J genes are TRBV5-1 and TRBJ2-2, with TRBD2 as a possible D gene (5 bases). The CDR3 contains 16 residues. The germline gives CDR1 SGHRS, CDR2 YFSETQ. Trimming took off 2 bases at V and 1 base at J, with 12 bases between the two ends. The CDR3 region is CASSFFGGGNTGELFF. Here the CDR3 DNA reads TGCGCCAGCAGCTTCTTCGGCGGAGGGAACACCGGGGAGCTGTTTTTT.

The CDR3 DNA sequence: TGTGCCAGCGGGAGGACAGGGGGGTTTCTGGAGACCCAGTACTTC. This sequence encodes CASGRTGGFLETQYF. This rearrangement joins TRBV5-6 to TRBJ2-5; TRBD1 matches at 10 bases. J gave up 5 bases and V 7 bases, and 11 bases lay outside the gene matches. In germline, CDR1 is SGHDT, CDR2 YYEEEE. The CDR3 consists of 15 residues.

V and J are TRBV6-1 and TRBJ2-3, with 11 bases lining up with TRBD2. The germline gives CDR1 MNHNS, CDR2 SASEGT. The CDR3 runs to 18 residues. The junction had 8 bases not matched to a gene; V was cut back by 3 bases and J by 0 bases. CDR3 sequence (DNA): TGTGCCAGCAGTGATCGCAGACTAGCGGGGATCAGCACAGATACGCAGTATTTT. Its translation: CASSDRRLAGISTDTQYF.

At least ten counts were recorded for this clonotype. This sequence joins TRBV20-1 and TRBJ1-4, with 7 bases fitting TRBD1. The CDR3 runs 12 residues. The trim removed 6 bases at V and 7 bases at J, leaving 5 bases unmatched. The V gene's germline CDR1 is DFQATT and CDR2 SNEGSKA (reference sequence). CDR3 coding DNA: TGCAGTGCCTGGGACAGCGTTGAAAAACTGTTTTTT. The encoded protein is CSAWDSVEKLFF.

Many counts were recorded for this clonotype. The rearrangement uses TRBV20-1 and TRBJ2-3; 9 bases align to TRBD2. J gave up 7 bases and V 3 bases, and 5 bases lay outside the gene matches. The CDR3 spans 13 residues. Germline CDR1 reads DFQATT; CDR2 reads SNEGSKA (reference sequence). The CDR3 DNA follows: TGCAGTGCTAGGGGGCGGGGGGGGAATACGCAGTATTTT. Translation: CSARGRGGNTQYF.

This clonotype came up many times. The chain recombines TRBV11-3 with TRBJ2-5; 7 nucleotides match TRBD1. Trimming took 6 bases from V and 2 from J; bases not matched to a gene: 6. This CDR3 is built from 14 residues. Germline loops: CDR1 SGHNT, CDR2 YENEEA. This CDR3 reads CASRQGTDQETQYF. The CDR3, as DNA: TGTGCCAGCAGGCAAGGGACAGATCAAGAGACCCAGTACTTC. The complete variable domain, with remaining parts taken from reference TRBV11-3 and TRBJ2-5, reads EAGVVQSPRYKIIEKKQPVAFWCNPISGHNTLYWYLQNLGQGPELLIRYENEEAVDDSQLPKDRFSAERLKGVDSTLKIQPAELGDSAVYLCASRQGTDQETQYFGPGTRLLVL.

Worth noting for this clonotype: At one end the junction does not follow the germline gene, possibly because of a read error. The V and J genes are TRBV12-3 or TRBV12-4 and TRBJ2-1; D might be TRBD2 (7 bases). This CDR3 contains 14 residues. This chain's CDR3 is CASSTGRGYSEQFF. The DNA for the CDR3 is TGTGCCAGCAGCACAGGGCGGGGGTACAGTGAGCAGTTCTTC.

There are many counts of this clonotype. The genes are TRBV6-6 and TRBJ1-2; D call uncertain. Trimming took 0 bases from V and 8 from J, leaving 10 bases between them. CDR1 and CDR2 from the germline V gene are MNHNY and SVGAGI (reference sequence). This CDR3 contains 13 residues. The CDR3 DNA is TGTGCCAGCAGTTACTCCGGAGTAAAGGGCTACACCTTC. This translates into CASSYSGVKGYTF.

This rearrangement joins TRBV6-2 or TRBV6-3 to TRBJ2-2; 9 nucleotides line up with TRBD1. J gave up 4 bases and V 7 bases, and 4 bases lay outside the gene matches. CDR3 length: 14 residues. CDR1 is MNHEY, CDR2 SVGEGT, per germline. The CDR3 here is CASIWDRVTGELFF. CDR3 sequence (DNA): TGTGCCAGCATCTGGGACAGGGTCACCGGGGAGCTGTTTTTT.

This clonotype was found once. It may be a read error: a sequence one base away is much more abundant. This rearrangement joins TRBV7-9 to TRBJ2-7; 7 nucleotides align to TRBD1. This CDR3 has 14 residues. CDR1 is SEHNR, CDR2 FQNEAQ, per germline (reference sequence). After removal of 9 bases from V and 2 bases from J, the junction contained 10 bases not matched to a gene. This CDR3 is CASVTWDRPYEQYF. DNA of the CDR3: TGTGCCAGTGTAACCTGGGACAGACCCTACGAGCAGTACTTC.

The chain has TRBV19 and TRBJ1-1; 8 nucleotides match TRBD1. Germline CDR1 is LNHDA and CDR2 is SQIVND (reference sequence). Germline trimming cut 6 bases from V and 1 base from J; bases unmatched to any gene: 4. The CDR3 is made up of 14 amino acids. CDR3 residues: CASRGDRWNTEAFF. In nucleotides, the CDR3 is TGTGCCAGTAGGGGGGACAGGTGGAACACTGAAGCTTTCTTT.

The chain employs TRBV5-1 and TRBJ1-2; TRBD1 aligns across 12 bases. This CDR3 region has 14 residues. Germline values: CDR1 SGHRS, CDR2 YFSETQ. The junction had 4 bases not matched to a gene; V was cut back by 3 bases and J by 7 bases. DNA of the CDR3: TGCGCCAGCAGCTCCCGGGACAGGGGGCCTGGCTACACCTTC. Translation gives CASSSRDRGPGYTF.

This clonotype was counted at least ten times. The rearrangement uses TRBV5-1 and TRBJ1-5; weak D call: TRBD1 (6 bases). Germline V gene sequence: CDR1 SGHRS, CDR2 YFSETQ. CDR3 length equals 15 residues. V shed 5 bases and J shed 0 bases, with 12 bases lying between them. The CDR3 sequence: CASREGGHSNQPQHF. In DNA, the CDR3 is TGCGCCAGCAGAGAGGGGGGGCATAGCAATCAGCCCCAGCATTTT.

This clonotype occurred a few times. CDR3 amino acids: CASSPSSGDYEKLFF. Written as DNA, the CDR3 is TGCGCCAGCAGCCCCTCGAGTGGGGATTATGAAAAACTGTTTTTT. The chain carries TRBV5-1 and TRBJ1-4; D unclear. This CDR3 region has 15 residues. The germline V gene encodes CDR1 SGHRS and CDR2 YFSETQ. Trimming removed 4 bases at V and 6 bases at J, with 16 bases between.

This clonotype occurred a few times. The chain links TRBV6-6 to TRBJ2-1; D gene uncertain. Between the trimmed V and J ends, which lost 0 bases and 2 bases, there was a span of 11 bases. The CDR3 runs to 16 residues. Germline loops: CDR1 MNHNY, CDR2 SVGAGI (reference sequence). CDR3 nucleotides: TGTGCCAGCAGTTACTCACCGGCCTCGACCTACAATGAGCAGTTCTTC. The encoded protein is CASSYSPASTYNEQFF.

This clonotype was seen only a few times. A much bigger clone sits one base away, suggesting this may be a read error. V usage is TRBV2 and J usage is TRBJ2-3, with 10 bases lining up with TRBD2. Trimming removed 7 bases from V and 4 bases from J; junction bases left unmatched: 5. The CDR3 totals 14 residues. Germline lookup yields CDR1 SNHLY and CDR2 FYNNEI. As DNA, the CDR3 is TGTGCCAGCAAGGAACTAGCGGGGCCAGATACGCAGTATTTT. As protein: CASKELAGPDTQYF.

The rearrangement uses TRBV5-6 and TRBJ2-6; the match to TRBD1 covers 10 bases. CDR3 length equals 18 residues. Trimming removed 0 bases from V and 0 bases from J; junction bases left unmatched: 3. CDR1 and CDR2 (germline): SGHDT, YYEEEE. The CDR3 protein is CASSLGWTGGSGANVLTF. The CDR3 DNA follows: TGTGCCAGCAGCTTGGGGTGGACAGGGGGCTCTGGGGCCAACGTCCTGACTTTC.

The table lists this clonotype with many counts. This chain connects TRBV28 to TRBJ2-5; D unclear. There are 10 residues in the CDR3. Germline CDR1 is MDHEN and CDR2 is SYDVKM. Between the trimmed V and J ends, which lost 6 bases and 9 bases, there was a span of 8 bases. CDR3 sequence: CASSPPAQYF. CDR3 in DNA: TGTGCCAGCAGCCCCCCGGCCCAGTACTTC.